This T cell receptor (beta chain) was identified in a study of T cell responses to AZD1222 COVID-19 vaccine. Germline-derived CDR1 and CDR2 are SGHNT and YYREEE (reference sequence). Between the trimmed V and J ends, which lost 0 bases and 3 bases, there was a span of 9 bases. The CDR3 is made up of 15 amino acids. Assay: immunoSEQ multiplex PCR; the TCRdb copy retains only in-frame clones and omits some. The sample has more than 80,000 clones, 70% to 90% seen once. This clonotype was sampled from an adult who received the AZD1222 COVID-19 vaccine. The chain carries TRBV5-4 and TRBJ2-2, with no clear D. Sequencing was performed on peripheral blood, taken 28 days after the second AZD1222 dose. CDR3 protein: CASSLVGQHTGELFF. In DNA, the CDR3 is TGTGCCAGCAGCTTGGTAGGGCAACACACCGGGGAGCTGTTTTTT.